A single sample is the source of the 27 T cell receptor beta chains below, sequenced in a study of blood T cells in healthy people across ages (dated by TCRdb to the mid-2010s). Libraries came from 5' RACE. Sequencing relied on an Illumina HiSeq 2500. A second about 7 to 11 cycle PCR used a sample-barcoded 5' primer and a J-beta primer mix. TCRdb took the public reads, trimmed them with fastp at Q25, ran MiXCR for clone calling and kept in-frame beta chains. Every distinct CDR3 protein forms one entry, paired with its most common genes and DNA. Here the sample has 800,000 or so distinct CDR3 sequences; about 59% occur a single time. 25% to 35% of the sample is taken by the ten largest. The specimen was blood. Receptors originate from a man in his thirties or forties in good health.

There are a few counts of this clonotype. V usage is TRBV29-1 and J usage is TRBJ2-5; no definite D call. Trimming shortened V by 4 bases and J by 2 bases, and 5 bases separated the two germline ends. The CDR3 totals 11 residues. CDR1 is SQVTM and CDR2 is ANQGSEA in the germline V gene. CDR3 sequence (DNA): TGCAGCGTTGGATTACAAGAGACCCAGTACTTC. The encoded protein is CSVGLQETQYF.

This clonotype was seen only once. The rearrangement joins TRBV28 to TRBJ2-3; TRBD2 matches at 10 bases. V shed 2 bases and J 2 bases; nucleotides not matched to a gene: 7. The CDR3 sequence is 17 residues long. Germline V gene lookup returns CDR1 MDHEN and CDR2 SYDVKM. CDR3 loop: CASSLPTLAGVTDTQYF. Here the CDR3 DNA reads TGTGCCAGCAGTTTACCGACCCTAGCGGGGGTCACAGATACGCAGTATTTT.

This rearrangement joins TRBV7-6 to TRBJ2-5; weak D call: TRBD1 (6 bases). The germline V gene encodes CDR1 SGHVS and CDR2 FNYEAQ. V lost 2 bases and J 2 bases, leaving 21 bases between the germline ends. CDR3 length: 18 residues. Written as DNA, the CDR3 is TGTGCCAGCAGCTTACGGGTTATCGTCAGGGGTCGTCAAGAGACCCAGTACTTC. Protein product: CASSLRVIVRGRQETQYF. Full variable domain (outside the CDR3, taken from reference TRBV7-6 and TRBJ2-5): GAGVSQSPRYKVTKRGQDVALRCDPISGHVSLYWYRQALGQGPEFLTYFNYEAQQDKSGLPNDRFSAERPEGSISTLTIQRTEQRDSAMYRCASSLRVIVRGRQETQYFGPGTRLLVL.

Ten or more counts support this clonotype. The chain couples TRBV29-1 to TRBJ2-5; the match to TRBD1 covers 11 bases. CDR3 size: 14 residues. With 0 bases clipped from V and 4 bases from J, the junction kept 1 base outside the gene matches. Germline CDR1 and CDR2: SQVTM and ANQGSEA. DNA for the CDR3: TGCAGCGTTGAAGACGGGACAGGGGGAGAGACCCAGTACTTC. This codes for CSVEDGTGGETQYF.

The rearrangement joins TRBV6-2 or TRBV6-3 to TRBJ2-1; unclear D gene. The CDR3 contains 12 residues. Trimming pared 6 bases from V and 8 bases from J, leaving 11 bases between. Germline V lookup: CDR1 MNHEY, CDR2 SVGEGT. The CDR3 nucleotides are TGTGCCAGCAGCCTCAATTCACATGAGCAGTTCTTC. Translating it yields CASSLNSHEQFF.

This clonotype was detected ten times or more. V usage is TRBV7-2 and J usage is TRBJ2-1; D is possibly TRBD1 or TRBD2 (5 bases each). The V gene's germline CDR1 is SGHTA and CDR2 FQGNSA. CDR3 length: 15 residues. Trimming pared 4 bases from V and 8 bases from J, leaving 18 bases between. The CDR3 protein is CASSSPVGTFDEQFF. As DNA, the CDR3 is TGTGCCAGCAGCTCCCCGGTGGGGACGTTCGATGAGCAGTTCTTC.

The V gene is TRBV5-1, the J gene TRBJ2-1; D possibly matches TRBD1 or TRBD2 (5 bases each). The CDR3 covers 14 residues. V lost 4 bases and J lost 5, with 13 bases in between. CDR1 is SGHRS and CDR2 is YFSETQ in the germline V gene. The DNA of the CDR3 is TGCGCCAGCAGCACCCGGGACCCAGACAATGAGCAGTTCTTC. Translating gives CASSTRDPDNEQFF.

The CDR3 loop is CSASRVDLRETQYF. The CDR3 DNA is TGCAGTGCTAGTAGGGTTGACCTGAGAGAGACCCAGTACTTC. This chain joins TRBV20-1 and TRBJ2-1; D remains ambiguous. The DNA end lines up better with TRBJ2-5; the J call may be wrong. This CDR3 has 14 residues. Germline loops: CDR1 DFQATT, CDR2 SNEGSKA (reference sequence).

In its sample, this clonotype was seen a few times. The V gene is TRBV6-5, the J gene TRBJ2-1; D not certain. The CDR3 length is 11 residues. Germline-derived CDR1 and CDR2 are MNHEY and SVGAGI. Trimming cost V 2 bases and J 8 bases, with 4 bases left between them. This chain's CDR3 is CASSYVHEQFF. DNA of the CDR3: TGTGCCAGCAGTTACGTACATGAGCAGTTCTTC.

The table lists this clonotype with a few counts. The V call is TRBV6-2 or TRBV6-3, the J call TRBJ2-4, with D uncertain. The J call is uncertain, as TRBJ2-7 better fits the DNA end. This CDR3 is built from 12 residues. CDR1 is MNHEY, CDR2 SVGEGT, per germline. The chain's CDR3 is CASSSNWYEQYF. For the CDR3, the DNA is TGTGCCAGCTCATCTAATTGGTACGAGCAGTACTTC.

The J gene is TRBJ2-1, the V gene TRBV18, with D unresolved. V lost 6 bases, J lost 5 bases, and 11 bases lay in between. Germline values: CDR1 KGHSH, CDR2 LQKENI. The CDR3 is made up of 13 amino acids. CDR3 in DNA: TGTGCCAGCTCTCAAGGAGAGAACAATGAGCAGTTCTTC. This translates into CASSQGENNEQFF.

The chain couples TRBV9 to TRBJ2-3; D possibly matches TRBD1 or TRBD2 (5 bases each). V shed 3 bases and J shed 3 bases, with 17 bases lying between them. CDR1 is SGDLS and CDR2 is YYNGEE in the germline V gene. The CDR3 totals 16 residues. The DNA of the CDR3 is TGTGCCAGCAGCGGACACGGGGCCGGGGCTACAGATACGCAGTATTTT. This translates into CASSGHGAGATDTQYF. The full variable domain, with the rest looked up from reference TRBV9 and TRBJ2-3, is DSGVTQTPKHLITATGQRVTLRCSPRSGDLSVYWYQQSLDQGLQFLIQYYNGEERAKGNILERFSAQQFPDLHSELNLSSLELGDSALYFCASSGHGAGATDTQYFGPGTRLTVL.

This chain uses TRBV28 with TRBJ1-2, with a tentative D call TRBD1 (6 bases). The CDR3 extends over 15 amino acids. V was pared by 1 base and J by 6 bases, with 15 bases between. Germline V CDR1 and CDR2: MDHEN, SYDVKM. The CDR3 is CASSLSRGGLNGYTF. DNA for the CDR3: TGTGCCAGCAGTTTATCCAGGGGCGGACTGAATGGCTACACCTTC.

This chain joins TRBV4-2 and TRBJ2-7, with D perhaps assigned TRBD1 or TRBD2 (5 bases each). V shed 0 bases and J shed 12 bases, with 18 bases lying between them. From germline, CDR1 is LGHNA and CDR2 YNFKEQ. The CDR3 is 14 amino acids. Here the CDR3 reads CASSQDYGTGKLYF. CDR3 nucleotides: TGTGCCAGCAGCCAAGATTACGGGACGGGTAAGCTGTACTTC.

V is TRBV3-1 and J is TRBJ2-1, with a possible D match to TRBD2 (5 bases). CDR1 LGHDT and CDR2 YNNKEL come from the germline V gene (reference sequence). The CDR3 loop spans 16 amino acids. Deletions cut 4 bases from V and 4 bases from J, with 17 bases between. The chain's CDR3 is CASSLGGSERYNEQFF. CDR3 in DNA: TGTGCCAGCAGCCTAGGTGGTAGCGAACGATACAATGAGCAGTTCTTC.

This clonotype turned up a few times. This chain joins TRBV12-3 or TRBV12-4 and TRBJ2-7; 9 positions agree with TRBD2. Gene TRBJ2-5 matches the end of the DNA better, so the J call may be wrong. The CDR3 covers 17 residues. The CDR3 DNA follows: TGTGCCAGCAGTCCTGGGTCTGGGACTAGCCTTATAGAGACCCAGTACTTC. As protein: CASSPGSGTSLIETQYF.

The chain links TRBV12-3 or TRBV12-4 to TRBJ1-2, with D unclear. Trimming left V 2 bases short and J 8 bases short, with 27 bases between. The CDR3 covers 18 residues. This CDR3 reads CASSLSLGWAEKIDGYTF. CDR3 nucleotide sequence: TGTGCCAGCAGTTTAAGTTTAGGATGGGCAGAGAAAATAGACGGCTACACCTTC.

This chain links TRBV4-2 with TRBJ2-1; 8 bases are a match to TRBD1. Trimming at V came to 4 bases and at J to 12 bases, leaving 5 bases not matched to a gene. In germline, CDR1 is LGHNA, CDR2 YNFKEQ. The CDR3 sequence is 12 residues long. For the CDR3, the DNA is TGTGCCAGCAGCCCAGGGGGCGGTGGGCAGTTCTTC. Translating gives CASSPGGGGQFF.

This clonotype was picked up a small number of times. One end of the junction varies from germline; a read error may be responsible. The CDR3 loop is CASSPRGDEQFF. The CDR3 region has the DNA TGTGCCAGCAGTCCCCGGGGTGATGAGCAGTTTTTC. The rearrangement joins TRBV12-3 or TRBV12-4 to TRBJ2-1; a possible D gene is TRBD2 (5 bases). The CDR3 is 12 amino acids.

V usage is TRBV6-1 and J usage is TRBJ2-7, with D possibly matching TRBD1 (7 bases). Trimming took 5 bases from V and 5 from J, leaving 19 bases between them. The CDR3 has 15 residues. Germline CDR1 MNHNS, CDR2 SASEGT. CDR3 DNA sequence: TGTGCCAGCAGTCAAACACAGGGGATAGCGGACGAGCAGTACTTC. As protein: CASSQTQGIADEQYF.

V usage is TRBV30 and J usage is TRBJ2-1, with TRBD1 matching 7 bases. In germline, CDR1 is GTSNPN, CDR2 SVGIG (reference sequence). The V segment lost 0 bases and the J segment 4 bases; nucleotides outside the gene matches: 3. The CDR3 is 14 amino acids. CDR3 in DNA: TGTGCCTGGAGTGTCGGGACAGCGTACAATGAGCAGTTCTTC. Protein product: CAWSVGTAYNEQFF.

This chain uses TRBV3-1 with TRBJ2-4; D is tentatively TRBD1 or TRBD2 (5 bases each). The CDR3 is 15 amino acids. The V end was cut by 0 bases, the J end by 7 bases, with 13 bases between. The germline gives CDR1 LGHDT, CDR2 YNNKEL (reference sequence). The CDR3 nucleotides read TGTGCCAGCAGCCAAGATGTGGCAGGGAGTAACATTCAGTACTTC. It codes for CASSQDVAGSNIQYF.

CDR3 in DNA: TGCGCCAGCAGTCAGGAGCCGGCGGGGGGCTACACAGATACGCAGTATTTT. Residues: CASSQEPAGGYTDTQYF. The J gene is TRBJ2-3, the V gene TRBV5-1; TRBD2 matches at 8 bases. Unmatched junction bases numbered 13, after V lost 5 bases and J lost 2 bases. Germline lookup yields CDR1 SGHRS and CDR2 YFSETQ. The CDR3 sequence is 17 residues long.

The count of this clonotype is one. J is TRBJ2-5 and V is TRBV20-1, with D maybe TRBD2 (5 bases). The DNA matches TRBJ2-7 better at its end, which makes the J call doubtful. Germline V gene data show CDR1 as DFQATT and CDR2 as SNEGSKA (reference sequence). The CDR3 is 11 residues long. CDR3 in amino acids: CSASEEDEQYF. In DNA, the CDR3 is TGCAGTGCTAGCGAGGAGGACGAGCAGTACTTC.

V and J are TRBV2 and TRBJ1-5; 7 bases agree with TRBD1. Germline assignment: CDR1 SNHLY and CDR2 FYNNEI. With V trimmed by 7 bases and J by 6 bases, 9 bases remained unmatched. This CDR3 has 14 amino acids. The CDR3 loop is CASTESDRAQPQHF. The CDR3 region has the DNA TGTGCCAGCACCGAATCCGACAGGGCTCAGCCCCAGCATTTT.

To note about this clonotype: An end of the junction differs from the germline gene, which may be a read error. The rearrangement links TRBV27 to TRBJ2-3; maybe TRBD1 (6 bases). Germline CDR1 MNHEY, CDR2 SMNVEV (reference sequence). The CDR3 covers 13 residues. For the CDR3, the DNA is TGTGTCAGCAGTTTATCTCCGGACAGCCCCAAGTATTTT. Amino acids: CVSSLSPDSPKYF.

The chain links TRBV7-9 to TRBJ2-1; tentative D call: TRBD1 (5 bases). Germline CDR1 is SEHNR and CDR2 is FQNEAQ (reference sequence). This CDR3 contains 14 residues. V lost 5 bases to trimming and J lost 9 bases, with 17 bases between them. The CDR3: CASSPGFFRTEQFF. Written as DNA, the CDR3 is TGTGCCAGCAGCCCAGGGTTTTTCAGAACTGAGCAGTTCTTC.